This T cell receptor (beta chain) was sequenced in a study of T-cell memory formation after mild COVID-19. The CDR3 contains 14 residues. V was clipped by 0 bases and J by 4 bases, with 7 bases between them. About this clonotype: Its antigen remains unknown.

MiXCR was run by TCRdb on the 5' RACE reads, yielding one entry per CDR3 protein. The sample carries about 560,000 distinct CDR3 sequences, around 16% recorded once. Broader study findings: Nothing confirmed that second-wave clones peaking on day 37 were specific for SARS-CoV-2. Clones contracting day 15 to 85 were balanced CD4/CD8; later expanders leaned CD4+. Largely, contracting CD4+ clones fell within CM and EM, and contracting CD8+ clones within EMRA.

This chain joins TRBV12-3 or TRBV12-4 and TRBJ1-3; D not certain. The TCR comes from an adult woman who had mild COVID-19 (a few samples of this study predate the infection). Cell type and time point are not known. Sequencing used PBMCs or a T cell subset sorted from them (not recorded which). This chain's CDR3 is CASSLASLGNTIYF. DNA for the CDR3: TGTGCCAGCAGTTTAGCGTCTTTGGGAAACACCATATATTTT.